Presented here are 9 T cell receptor beta chains from one specimen sequenced in a study of beta chain features in type 1 diabetes. Reverse transcribing all isolated RNA meant expressed TCRB transcripts were sequenced. The method was immunoSEQ multiplex PCR; TCRdb's version includes in-frame clones alone and lacks a portion of them. In the table there are some 330,000 clones, 9.5% to 12% of which are singletons. Source material: naive CD4+ T cells from blood. The receptor set was obtained from a woman aged 30 to 39 in good health.

The gene calls are TRBV9 and TRBJ2-1; maybe TRBD2 (6 bases). CDR3 length: 16 amino acids. Trimming took off 2 bases at V and 3 bases at J, with 15 bases between the two ends. Germline values: CDR1 SGDLS, CDR2 YYNGEE. Here the CDR3 DNA reads TGTGCCAGCAGCGTTCTTGGGGGAGGTGGCTACAATGAGCAGTTCTTC. This encodes CASSVLGGGGYNEQFF.

In its sample, this clone was seen a few times. CDR3 region: CASSLLDGDPYNEQFF. The CDR3 nucleotides read TGTGCCAGCTCACTACTAGACGGAGACCCTTACAATGAGCAGTTCTTC. The V call is TRBV18, the J call TRBJ2-1, with D possibly matching TRBD2 (5 bases). Trimming cost V 4 bases and J 4 bases, with 17 bases left between them. This CDR3 has 16 amino acids. Germline-derived CDR1 and CDR2 are KGHSH and LQKENI.

This clone was detected a few times. The chain links TRBV28 to TRBJ2-4; 7 bases agree with TRBD1. Germline V gives CDR1 MDHEN, CDR2 SYDVKM. The CDR3 has 14 residues. V shed 6 bases and J 5 bases; nucleotides not matched to a gene: 7. The CDR3 DNA reads as TGTGCCAGCAGAGCTACAGGGGTGGAAAACATTCAGTACTTC. Its translation: CASRATGVENIQYF.

The gene calls are TRBV9 and TRBJ2-3; 9 nucleotides line up with TRBD2. V trimming: 4 bases; J trimming: 4 bases; junction bases outside the gene matches: 7. Germline V gene lookup returns CDR1 SGDLS and CDR2 YYNGEE. The CDR3 spans 15 residues. The CDR3: CASSPREGLADTQYF. CDR3 bases: TGTGCCAGCAGCCCGCGGGAGGGCCTCGCAGATACGCAGTATTTT. Combining the CDR3 with reference TRBV9 and TRBJ2-3 gives the whole variable domain DSGVTQTPKHLITATGQRVTLRCSPRSGDLSVYWYQQSLDQGLQFLIQYYNGEERAKGNILERFSAQQFPDLHSELNLSSLELGDSALYFCASSPREGLADTQYFGPGTRLTVL.

In this sample, this clone turned up a few times. The genes are TRBV28 and TRBJ2-7, with TRBD2 matching over 11 bases. CDR3 length equals 20 residues. Germline-derived CDR1 and CDR2 are MDHEN and SYDVKM. J lost 1 base, V lost 1 base, and 15 bases had no gene match. The CDR3 is CASSLFTGTSGRRRSYEQYF. Written as DNA, the CDR3 is TGTGCCAGCAGTTTATTTACCGGGACTAGCGGACGGAGGAGATCCTACGAGCAGTACTTC.

In its sample, this clone was seen a few times. The chain couples TRBV14 to TRBJ2-1, with D unresolved. V was pared by 0 bases and J by 4 bases, with 13 bases between. The CDR3 totals 16 residues. Germline V CDR1 and CDR2: SGHDN, FVKESK. The CDR3 loop is CASSQEPRSRYNEQFF. The CDR3 nucleotides are TGTGCCAGCAGCCAAGAACCGCGGTCACGTTACAATGAGCAGTTCTTC.

This clone came up a few times. V and J are TRBV9 and TRBJ2-7; 10 bases match TRBD2. With V trimmed by 2 bases and J by 4 bases, 0 bases remained unmatched. Germline V gives CDR1 SGDLS, CDR2 YYNGEE. The CDR3 has 13 amino acids. Here the CDR3 reads CASSVTSGYEQYF. DNA of the CDR3: TGTGCCAGCAGCGTGACTAGCGGGTACGAGCAGTACTTC.

This clone has more than one count but fewer than ten. The V call is TRBV7-3, the J call TRBJ2-1, with D possibly TRBD2 on 6 matching bases. The CDR3 totals 14 residues. V was shortened by 5 bases and J by 4 bases, with 12 bases between the two germline ends. CDR1 and CDR2 (germline): SGHTA, FQGTGA. CDR3 DNA: TGTGCCAGCAGCAGGGGAGGAGATTACAATGAGCAGTTCTTC. Amino acids: CASSRGGDYNEQFF.

This clone was seen many times. This rearrangement joins TRBV23-1 to TRBJ2-4, with D perhaps matching TRBD1 (5 bases). TRBV23-1 is an open reading frame whose function is uncertain. The CDR3 loop spans 15 amino acids. V was trimmed by 4 bases and J by 5 bases, leaving 15 bases between them. CDR3: CASSPVLQVQNIQYF. CDR3 sequence (DNA): TGCGCCAGCAGTCCCGTCCTACAGGTCCAAAACATTCAGTACTTC.